The next 9 T cell receptor beta chains were all read from a single sample in a study of a mutant IDH1 vaccine in newly diagnosed glioma (dated by TCRdb to the early 2020s). These receptors are not linked to any known antigen. Per the publication, the time point label means: week 23, last vaccination. Every vaccine dose consisted of 300 ug of a 20-mer mutant IDH1 peptide in Montanide, administered subcutaneously together with topical imiquimod. Libraries were built with the immunoSEQ multiplex PCR assay. Entries here come from immuneACCESS through TCRdb and include only in-frame sequences with V and J called. Some clones fail to appear in such tables; in the studies checked, an unresolved V gene covers under half of the shortfall, and the cause of the remainder is unknown. Recorded for this sample are 40,000 to 45,000 clones; approximately 84% of them occurred a single time. Together, the top ten hold around 2.5% of the sample.

Sequences were derived from PBMCs, sampled from a glioma patient whose treatment included an IDH1 peptide vaccine. Source of these receptors: a woman under 30 with glioma. Some clones in this sample may be carry-over from other donors' samples.

CDR3 sequence (DNA): TGTGCCAGCAGTTTACAGGAGGGCAATCAGCCCCAGCATTTT. Translation: CASSLQEGNQPQHF. The V call is TRBV27, the J call TRBJ1-5; no definite D call. The V gene lost 2 bases and the J gene lost 2 bases, with 7 bases spanning the gap. The CDR3 is 14 residues long. Germline V gene lookup returns CDR1 MNHEY and CDR2 SMNVEV (reference sequence).

V and J are TRBV2 and TRBJ1-2, with D possibly being TRBD1 (6 bases). Germline V gene lookup returns CDR1 SNHLY and CDR2 FYNNEI. V lost 6 bases to trimming and J lost 2 bases, with 16 bases between them. This CDR3 has 15 residues. The CDR3 here is CASRYRQAPNYGYTF. For the CDR3, the DNA is TGTGCCAGCAGATACCGACAGGCGCCAAACTATGGCTACACCTTC.

J is TRBJ2-3 and V is TRBV5-1; a possible D gene is TRBD2 (6 bases). CDR1 is SGHRS and CDR2 is YFSETQ in the germline V gene. The CDR3 extends over 16 amino acids. Trimming took 4 bases from V and 3 from J, leaving 18 bases between them. The CDR3 region is CASSPSQGGRTDTQYF. The CDR3 bases are TGCGCCAGCAGCCCTAGTCAGGGAGGTAGAACAGATACGCAGTATTTT.

J is TRBJ2-3 and V is TRBV10-3; D gene unclear. The CDR3 spans 18 residues. V shed 0 bases and J shed 2 bases, with 18 bases lying between them. The germline CDR1 and CDR2 sequences are ENHRY and SYGVKD. DNA of the CDR3: TGTGCCATCAGTGAGTCGGTGTTACCAGGTCCAAACACAGATACGCAGTATTTT. Translated, it gives CAISESVLPGPNTDTQYF.

V and J are TRBV5-4 and TRBJ2-7; 8 bases align to TRBD2. The germline CDR1 and CDR2 sequences are SGHNT and YYREEE (reference sequence). This CDR3 is built from 15 residues. J was trimmed by 3 bases and V by 4 bases; bases with no gene match: 9. The CDR3 reads CASSLPGGGSYEQYF. CDR3 bases: TGTGCCAGCAGCCTCCCAGGCGGGGGGAGCTACGAGCAGTACTTC. Full variable domain (missing parts from reference TRBV5-4 and TRBJ2-7): ETGVTQSPTHLIKTRGQQVTLRCSSQSGHNTVSWYQQALGQGPQFIFQYYREEENGRGNFPPRFSGLQFPNYSSELNVNALELDDSALYLCASSLPGGGSYEQYFGPGTRLTVT.

This chain connects TRBV6-6 to TRBJ2-1; D is ambiguous. CDR1 and CDR2 from the germline V gene are MNHNY and SVGAGI (reference sequence). The CDR3 totals 14 residues. Trimming removed 4 bases at V and 5 bases at J, with 12 bases between. CDR3 nucleotide sequence: TGTGCCAGCAGTTGGGGTATTAGGCACAATGAGCAGTTCTTC. Translating gives CASSWGIRHNEQFF.

V usage is TRBV29-1 and J usage is TRBJ2-5; TRBD2 agrees at 9 bases. The trim removed 5 bases at V and 5 bases at J, leaving 6 bases unmatched. The CDR3 loop spans 13 amino acids. Germline V gene sequence: CDR1 SQVTM, CDR2 ANQGSEA. The DNA for the CDR3 is TGCAGCGTTCCAAGAGCGGGAGGTGAGACCCAGTACTTC. This encodes CSVPRAGGETQYF.

V usage is TRBV9 and J usage is TRBJ2-7; perhaps TRBD2 as D (6 bases). The CDR3 is 15 residues long. Trimming removed 0 bases from V and 2 bases from J, with 12 bases in between. Germline V gives CDR1 SGDLS, CDR2 YYNGEE. CDR3 nucleotide sequence: TGTGCCAGCAGCGTAGGCGGGGATCCTGCCTACGAGCAGTACTTC. Translating it yields CASSVGGDPAYEQYF. Using reference TRBV9 and TRBJ2-7 for the parts outside the CDR3, the full variable domain is DSGVTQTPKHLITATGQRVTLRCSPRSGDLSVYWYQQSLDQGLQFLIQYYNGEERAKGNILERFSAQQFPDLHSELNLSSLELGDSALYFCASSVGGDPAYEQYFGPGTRLTVT.

CDR3 amino acids: CASSAPGTGANEQYF. The CDR3 DNA sequence: TGTGCCAGCAGCGCCCCAGGGACAGGGGCCAACGAGCAGTACTTC. The chain employs TRBV9 and TRBJ2-7; 10 bases are a match to TRBD1. Germline loops: CDR1 SGDLS, CDR2 YYNGEE. The CDR3 is made up of 15 amino acids. After removal of 3 bases from V and 5 bases from J, the junction contained 8 bases not matched to a gene.